This entry concerns a single T cell receptor beta chain. Its antigen specificity is not known. The library was prepared using the immunoSEQ multiplex PCR assay. For the multiplex PCR, a mixture combining 60 forward primers for TCR Vbeta segments and 13 reverse primers for TCR Jbeta segments was used. The CDR3 region of rearranged TCR beta genes was amplified from genomic DNA by a multiplex PCR assay. On the Illumina HiSeq System, the amplified TCR beta libraries were sequenced as 87-base-pair reads. As for how the authors treated the data: A later analysis tallied 75 million to 85 million unique TCR beta chains across the 700 or so repertoires, and some 12 million of those chains were shared by two or more donors. To remove PCR and sequencing errors, raw reads were error-corrected and collapsed into unique sequences using a nearest-neighbor algorithm that merged closely related sequences. To assign V, D and J gene segments, CDR3 sequences were aligned to IMGT reference sequences. For a sequence to be retained, a match of at least six nucleotides to both a V gene segment and a J gene segment was required. A rearrangement counted as productive if the CDR3 had no stop codons and remained in frame with V and J, and every other rearrangement counted as non-productive. Following IMGT convention, CDR3 was defined as the stretch from the second conserved V-encoded cysteine up to the conserved J-encoded phenylalanine. The earlier analysis of 587 of the donors excluded sequences that lacked an unambiguous match to a single V gene segment. An earlier analysis of 500 to 700 of the donors classified V segments as functional when productive rearrangements were above 56.7% and as segregating when the standard deviation between donors was above 5%. To diagnose cytomegalovirus status from the catalog of TCR beta chain sequences, a statistical classification framework was built. V and J gene assignment, in a later analysis, came from comparing TCR nucleotide sequences with IMGT/GENE-DB human TR gene sequences. Using the TCRdist pipeline, a later analysis assigned CDR3 sequences along with most-parsimonious VDJ recombination scenarios. In a later analysis, every TCR beta chain was defined by the combination of its CDR3 amino acid sequence and its V-gene family, and reads without a unique V-gene family were dropped. To address suspected cross-contamination and a sequencing artifact, a later analysis removed around 600 highly shared, low-generation-probability nucleotide sequences. A later analysis calculated a clonal expansion index for each public chain from normalized within-repertoire ranks of inferred template counts. Generation probabilities in a later analysis came from a VDJ recombination model fitted to out-of-frame rearrangements, and those results were checked against IGoR. In a later analysis, hypergeometric tests were used to score TCR-TCR, TCR-HLA and TCR-CMV co-occurrence, with a repertoire-size bias correction applied to TCR pairs. A later analysis estimated false discovery rates by permuting HLA or CMV assignments 20 times. In a later analysis, co-occurring TCRs were grouped using DBSCAN, with TCRdist sequence similarity added in when clustering inside HLA-allele-positive subsets. For co-occurrence clustering, repertoires with fewer than 30,000 or more than 120,000 public chains were excluded, along with five repertoires with anomalous nucleotide sharing. The table was pulled from immuneACCESS by TCRdb, which kept in-frame rearrangements only. Such tables lose some clones; where checked, under half of the loss comes from unresolved V genes, and the rest has no known cause. V, J and clone size derive from that table, while D and trimming were established from the DNA sequence. The sample table on file contains about 40,000 clones. 6.2% of the sample goes to the ten largest clones.

The source of the sample is a study of cytomegalovirus exposure and HLA in healthy donors (dated by TCRdb to the late 2010s). In the study overall: In an earlier analysis of approximately 500 of the donors, 250 to 300 Gb of sequence data and 100 million or so unique TCR beta sequences from 150 million to 200 million T cells were reported. The aim of the study was to test whether cataloging public T cell receptors could identify signatures of past pathogen exposure. Five DR-DQ haplotypes were treated as single units for association and clustering because of strong linkage in the cohort. In a later analysis, previously published TCR beta repertoires from fewer than 750 donors were re-analyzed and high-resolution HLA genotyping was added so that TCR occurrence patterns could be studied. Typing coverage varied by locus: roughly 629-630 donors for A, B, C, DRB1 and DQB1; some 520 for DQA1; 606 for DPA1; approximately 470 for DPB1. Class I and class II HLA loci were covered by the typing at four-digit resolution. Alongside the repertoire data, information on donor age, sex, ethnicity and CMV serostatus was compiled. An earlier analysis of more than 450 of the donors used high-throughput TCR beta sequencing to judge whether each TCR beta V gene segment behaved as functional or pseudogenic. The study used immunosequencing to profile the T cell repertoires of approximately 690 subjects and linked those repertoires to cytomegalovirus serostatus. All discovery cohort repertoires had been generated on a single sequencing platform. Among almost 400 genotyped donors of the cohort, an average of approximately 230,000 unique TCR beta nucleotide sequences were sequenced per donor, roughly 20% of them non-productive. In the later analysis, no new phenotypic data were used to find candidate immune exposures; instead, reliance was placed on TCR beta sequences and their occurrence across donors. About 280 gigabases of sequencing data and tens of millions of unique TCR sequences were included in an early release covering around 600 HLA-typed donors. The study combined high-throughput TCR immunosequencing, statistical association of individual TCRs with disease status, and machine learning to predict cytomegalovirus infection status. A separate validation cohort of 90 to 150 different subjects was used in addition to the roughly 720-subject first cohort. Among the roughly 400 genotyped donors, under 90% belonged to the genetic ancestry cluster associated with self-reported Caucasian donors. Genome-wide SNP genotypes for about 65% of the 666 donors were used in a later genetic analysis, which treated that subset as a discovery cohort.

General study outcomes and caveats: Three of the identified cytomegalovirus-associated TCR beta chains were confirmed in vitro to be specific for cytomegalovirus antigens. When HLA alleles, especially DR and DQ, strongly co-occurred, TCR associations were difficult to assign to individual alleles. According to a later analysis, parvovirus B19, influenza, CMV and Epstein-Barr virus appeared linked to several top co-occurrence clusters. A later analysis found that most CMV-associated TCR beta chains appeared HLA-restricted, with HLA associations seemingly driven largely by CMV exposure. In this cohort, only TCR beta chains were sequenced, and detectable features were limited by the absence of alpha or paired-chain data. In an earlier analysis of fewer than 700 of the donors, most TCR beta V segments appeared in productive rearrangements about 90% or about 30% of the time, broadly matching IMGT annotations. The classifier was reported to diagnose cytomegalovirus status with high specificity and sensitivity in both the original cohort and the validation cohort. Some IMGT-functional V segments, including TRBV6-2 and TRBV6-3, could not be told apart with the 87-base-pair reads, so those segments were excluded. The authors suggested that the approach could potentially be extended to other disease states and immunological phenotypes. A further reported finding was that TCR beta sequences accurately predicted the HLA-A and HLA-B alleles for most subjects in the first cohort. While some public TCRs were present in many individuals, most TCR sequences turned up only very rarely across donors. Some 15 rarely observed V segments, including chromosome 9 orphons, were excluded from the earlier analysis of some 590 of the donors because counts were too low. Compared with the approximately 700-donor mean, donors in an Asian-associated ancestry cluster had fewer N-insertions in productive TCRs, according to a later genetic analysis. Because some donors lacked HLA typing at each locus, the association tests relied only on the typed subset. In a later analysis, the rate of TCR association differed among HLA loci, with DRB1 alleles having the most associated TCRs and HLA-C alleles having the fewest. A later analysis associated 16,951 TCR beta sequences with specific HLA alleles at a false discovery rate of 0.05. Linkage disequilibrium might explain the correlated functional status among segregating V segments, but an unknown experimental factor could not be excluded. Sequencing depth was assumed to be roughly uniform across donors in the presence/absence analyses, though that assumption may not hold. In a later analysis, HLA-associated TCR beta chains showed more clonal expansion and lower generation probabilities than non-associated chains that were equally common. V-gene and J-gene trimming of TCR beta chains was associated with a missense DCLRE1C variant in a later genetic analysis, and the association was replicated in an independent cohort. Immune exposure information for the cohort was limited to CMV serostatus. The sequencing pipeline was judged likely to have produced a cluster of highly shared sequence variants as a technical artifact. A total of 150 or so TCR beta chains were listed by the study as associated with cytomegalovirus.

The cohort comprised more than 550 healthy bone marrow donors. Cohort members were all nominally healthy when sampled, although unrecorded immune exposures were likely present. The donor tested CMV seronegative, placing the donor among the roughly 400 seronegative members of the cohort. A peripheral blood sample was provided by each donor, and peripheral blood mononuclear cells were used for TCR beta sequencing. The Qiagen DNeasy Blood Extraction Kit was used to extract genomic DNA from the blood cell samples. V was cut back by 0 bases and J by 15 bases, leaving a gap of 15 bases between them. CDR1 and CDR2, per the germline V gene, are LGHNA and YNFKEQ. There are 13 amino acids in the CDR3, from cysteine to phenylalanine inclusive. CDR3 DNA is the only sequence kept; it has 39 bases, read in frame from the first base.

The sequenced sample was PBMCs. The rearranged chain carries TRBV4-2 and TRBJ2-1; TRBD1 is possibly the D segment (5 matching bases). The receptor's source is a man younger than 45 in good health and CMV-seronegative. The DNA sequence reads TGTGCCAGCAGCCAAGATAAGGGGCGGACCCTGTTCTTC. This gives the protein CASSQDKGRTLFF.